This TCR beta chain appears in the sequencing data of a study of blood T cell repertoires in COVID-19. CDR1 is SGHDT, CDR2 YYEEEE, per germline. The V gene end was trimmed by 0 bases and the J gene end by 3 bases; junction bases not matched to a gene: 5. The CDR3 runs 16 residues. Using immunoSEQ multiplex PCR, the repertoire was profiled, and TCRdb retains in-frame clones only, with some absent. This table has over 250,000 clones, roughly 90% appearing once. The sequence came from a woman in her twenties or thirties with acute or convalescent COVID-19. The chain joins TRBV5-6 to TRBJ2-1; TRBD2 aligns across 8 bases. Sequenced input: peripheral blood. This CDR3 is CASSLAGLGYYNEQFF. The CDR3 nucleotides are TGTGCCAGCAGCTTGGCGGGACTAGGCTACTACAATGAGCAGTTCTTC.